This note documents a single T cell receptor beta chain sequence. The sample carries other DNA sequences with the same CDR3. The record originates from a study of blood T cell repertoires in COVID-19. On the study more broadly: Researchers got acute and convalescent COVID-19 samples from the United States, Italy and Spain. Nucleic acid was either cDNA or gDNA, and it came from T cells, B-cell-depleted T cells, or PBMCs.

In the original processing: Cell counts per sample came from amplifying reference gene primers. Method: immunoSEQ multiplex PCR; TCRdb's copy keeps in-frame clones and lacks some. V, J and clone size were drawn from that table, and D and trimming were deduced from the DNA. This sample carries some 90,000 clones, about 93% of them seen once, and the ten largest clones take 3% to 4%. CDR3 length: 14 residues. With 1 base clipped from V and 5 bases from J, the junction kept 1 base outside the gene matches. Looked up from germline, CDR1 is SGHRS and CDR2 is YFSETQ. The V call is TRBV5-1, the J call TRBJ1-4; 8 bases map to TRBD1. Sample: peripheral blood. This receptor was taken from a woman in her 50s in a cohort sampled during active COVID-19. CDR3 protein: CASSLRQGNEKLFF. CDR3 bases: TGCGCCAGCAGCTTGAGACAGGGGAATGAAAAACTGTTTTTT. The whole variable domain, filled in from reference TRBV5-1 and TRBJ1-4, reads KAGVTQTPRYLIKTRGQQVTLSCSPISGHRSVSWYQQTPGQGLQFLFEYFSETQRNKGNFPGRFSGRQFSNSRSEMNVSTLELGDSALYLCASSLRQGNEKLFFGSGTQLSVL.